The 3 T cell receptor beta chains below were found in one sample sequenced in a study of blood T cell repertoires in COVID-19 (dated by TCRdb to the early 2020s). The library relied on the immunoSEQ multiplex PCR assay. In its TCRdb copy, this immuneACCESS table keeps in-frame sequences only and misses some clones. Where compared with another copy, unresolved V genes explain less than half of these, and the others have no known cause. The sample profile shows about 350,000 clones; about nine tenths of them were found once. Around 0.92% of the sample is in the top ten clones. The sequenced sample was PBMCs or T cells enriched from blood (not recorded which). These receptors were obtained from a woman in her twenties or thirties who had been exposed to COVID-19.

The genes are TRBV5-1 and TRBJ1-1; D remains ambiguous. The CDR3 is 14 amino acids. Germline loops: CDR1 SGHRS, CDR2 YFSETQ. V gave up 2 bases and J gave up 4 bases, with 12 bases separating them. CDR3 loop: CASSFVLDGTEAFF. In DNA form, the CDR3 reads TGCGCCAGCAGCTTCGTGTTAGATGGCACTGAAGCTTTCTTT.

This rearrangement joins TRBV13 to TRBJ2-7, with 7 bases matching TRBD1. The ends lost 0 bases at V and 3 bases at J; junction bases unmatched: 11. The germline gives CDR1 PRHDT, CDR2 FYEKMQ (reference sequence). The CDR3 runs to 17 residues. Here the CDR3 reads CASSLGTGAHRGYEQYF. The CDR3 DNA reads as TGTGCCAGCAGCTTAGGAACAGGGGCCCATCGGGGCTACGAGCAGTACTTC.

This clone was detected a few times. The V call is TRBV18, the J call TRBJ2-7; D remains ambiguous. This CDR3 has 13 amino acids. Between the trimmed V and J ends, which lost 6 bases and 0 bases, there was a span of 9 bases. Germline V gene data show CDR1 as KGHSH and CDR2 as LQKENI. For the CDR3, the DNA is TGTGCCAGCTCCCCATACAGCTCCTACGAGCAGTACTTC. Amino acids: CASSPYSSYEQYF.